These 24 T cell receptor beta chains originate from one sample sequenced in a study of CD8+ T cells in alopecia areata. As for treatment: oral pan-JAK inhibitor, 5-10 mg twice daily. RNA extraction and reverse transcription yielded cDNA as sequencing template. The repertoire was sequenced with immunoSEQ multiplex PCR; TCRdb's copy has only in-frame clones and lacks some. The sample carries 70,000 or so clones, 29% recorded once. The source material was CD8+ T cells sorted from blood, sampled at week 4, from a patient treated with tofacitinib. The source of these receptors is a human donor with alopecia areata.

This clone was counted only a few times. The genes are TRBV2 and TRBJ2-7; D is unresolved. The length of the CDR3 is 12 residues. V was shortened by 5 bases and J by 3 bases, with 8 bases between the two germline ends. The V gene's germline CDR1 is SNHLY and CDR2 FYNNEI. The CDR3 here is CASSSLYYEQYF. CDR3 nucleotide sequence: TGTGCCAGCAGTTCCCTCTACTACGAGCAGTACTTC.

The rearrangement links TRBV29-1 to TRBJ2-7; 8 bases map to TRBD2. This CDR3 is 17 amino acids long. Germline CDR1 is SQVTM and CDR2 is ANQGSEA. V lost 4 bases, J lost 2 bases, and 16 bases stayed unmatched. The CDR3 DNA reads TGCAGCGTTGCGGCGGTCCGTAGCGGGGCTGCCACCTACGAGCAGTACTTC. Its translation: CSVAAVRSGAATYEQYF.

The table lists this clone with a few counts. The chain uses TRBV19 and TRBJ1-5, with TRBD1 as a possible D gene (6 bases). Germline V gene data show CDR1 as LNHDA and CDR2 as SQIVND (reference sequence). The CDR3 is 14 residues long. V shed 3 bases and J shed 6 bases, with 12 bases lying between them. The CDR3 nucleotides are TGTGCCAGTAGTATGGGACAACCCCGTCAGCCCCAGCATTTT. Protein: CASSMGQPRQPQHF.

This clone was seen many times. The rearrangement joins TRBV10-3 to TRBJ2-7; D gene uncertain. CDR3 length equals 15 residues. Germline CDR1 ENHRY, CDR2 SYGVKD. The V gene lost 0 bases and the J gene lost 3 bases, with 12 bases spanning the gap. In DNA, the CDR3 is TGTGCCATCAGTGAGTCTGTTGTCGGTCGCTACGAGCAGTACTTC. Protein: CAISESVVGRYEQYF.

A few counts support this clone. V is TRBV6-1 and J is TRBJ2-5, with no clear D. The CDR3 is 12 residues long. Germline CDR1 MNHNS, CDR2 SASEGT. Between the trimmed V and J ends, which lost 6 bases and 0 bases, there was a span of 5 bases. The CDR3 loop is CASSRDQETQYF. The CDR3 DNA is TGTGCCAGCAGCCGGGACCAAGAGACCCAGTACTTC.

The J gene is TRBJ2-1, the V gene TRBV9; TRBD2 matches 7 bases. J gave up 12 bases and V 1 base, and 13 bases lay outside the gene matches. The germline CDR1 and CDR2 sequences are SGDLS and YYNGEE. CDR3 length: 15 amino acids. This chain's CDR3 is CASSVSGAETSLQFF. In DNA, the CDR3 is TGTGCCAGCAGCGTATCCGGTGCGGAGACTAGCCTGCAGTTCTTC. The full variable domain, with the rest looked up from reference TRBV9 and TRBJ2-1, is DSGVTQTPKHLITATGQRVTLRCSPRSGDLSVYWYQQSLDQGLQFLIQYYNGEERAKGNILERFSAQQFPDLHSELNLSSLELGDSALYFCASSVSGAETSLQFFGPGTRLTVL.

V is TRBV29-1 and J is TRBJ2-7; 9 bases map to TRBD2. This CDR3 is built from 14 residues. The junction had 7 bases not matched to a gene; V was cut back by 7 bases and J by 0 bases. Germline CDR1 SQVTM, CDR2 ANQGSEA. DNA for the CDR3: TGCAGCGGGGTTCAAGCGGGAGGCTCCTACGAGCAGTACTTC. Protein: CSGVQAGGSYEQYF.

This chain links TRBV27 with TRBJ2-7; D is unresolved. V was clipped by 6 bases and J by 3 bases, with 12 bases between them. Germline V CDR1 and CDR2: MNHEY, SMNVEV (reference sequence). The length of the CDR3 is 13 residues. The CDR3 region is CASSLATIYEQYF. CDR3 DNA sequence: TGTGCCAGCAGCTTAGCAACAATCTACGAGCAGTACTTC.

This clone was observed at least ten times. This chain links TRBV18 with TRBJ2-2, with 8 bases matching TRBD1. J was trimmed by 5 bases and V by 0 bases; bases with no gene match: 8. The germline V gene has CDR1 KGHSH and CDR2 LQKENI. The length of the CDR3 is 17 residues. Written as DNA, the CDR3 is TGTGCCAGCTCACCACCGAGGGACAGGACCCCTACCGGGGAGCTGTTTTTT. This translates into CASSPPRDRTPTGELFF.

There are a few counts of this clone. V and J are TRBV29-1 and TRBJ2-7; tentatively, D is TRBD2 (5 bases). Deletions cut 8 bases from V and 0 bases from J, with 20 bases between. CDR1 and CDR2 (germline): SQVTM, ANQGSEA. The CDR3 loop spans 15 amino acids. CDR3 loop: CSFGLARKSSYEQYF. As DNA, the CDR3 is TGCAGCTTCGGGCTAGCCAGAAAATCCTCCTACGAGCAGTACTTC.

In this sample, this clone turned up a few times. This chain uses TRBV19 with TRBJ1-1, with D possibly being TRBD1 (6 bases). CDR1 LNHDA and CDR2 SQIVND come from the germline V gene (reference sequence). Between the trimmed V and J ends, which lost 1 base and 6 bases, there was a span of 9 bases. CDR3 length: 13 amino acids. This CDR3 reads CASSIGPGAEAFF. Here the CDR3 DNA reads TGTGCCAGTAGTATAGGGCCAGGGGCTGAAGCTTTCTTT.

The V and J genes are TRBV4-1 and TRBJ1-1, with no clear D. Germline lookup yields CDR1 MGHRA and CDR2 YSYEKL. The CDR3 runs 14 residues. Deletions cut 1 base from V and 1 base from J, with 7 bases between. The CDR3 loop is CASSQGPGNTEAFF. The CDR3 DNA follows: TGCGCCAGCAGCCAAGGGCCGGGGAACACTGAAGCTTTCTTT.

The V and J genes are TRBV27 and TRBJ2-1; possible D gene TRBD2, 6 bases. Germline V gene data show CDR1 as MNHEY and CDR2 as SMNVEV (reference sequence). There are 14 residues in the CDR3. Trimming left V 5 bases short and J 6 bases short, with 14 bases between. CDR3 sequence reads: CASSLRWGGNEQFF. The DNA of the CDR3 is TGTGCCAGCAGTCTCAGATGGGGAGGCAATGAGCAGTTCTTC.

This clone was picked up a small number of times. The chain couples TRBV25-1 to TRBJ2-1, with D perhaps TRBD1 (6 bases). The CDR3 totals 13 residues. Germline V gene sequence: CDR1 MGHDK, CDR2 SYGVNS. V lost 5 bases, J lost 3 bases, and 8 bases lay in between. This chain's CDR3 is CASSSGVYNEQFF. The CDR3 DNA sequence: TGTGCCAGCAGTTCAGGGGTCTACAATGAGCAGTTCTTC.

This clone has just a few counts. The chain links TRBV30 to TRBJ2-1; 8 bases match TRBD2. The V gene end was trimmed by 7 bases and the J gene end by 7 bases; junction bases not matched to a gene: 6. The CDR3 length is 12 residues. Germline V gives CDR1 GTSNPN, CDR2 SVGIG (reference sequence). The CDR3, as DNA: TGTGCCTTCAGCGGGAGTATGAATGAGCAGTTCTTC. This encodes CAFSGSMNEQFF.

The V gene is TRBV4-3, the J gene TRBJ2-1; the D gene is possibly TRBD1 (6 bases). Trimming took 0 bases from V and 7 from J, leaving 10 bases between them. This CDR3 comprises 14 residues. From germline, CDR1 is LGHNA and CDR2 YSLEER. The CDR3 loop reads CASSQDRGGNEQFF. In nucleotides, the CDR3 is TGCGCCAGCAGCCAAGATCGAGGGGGTAATGAGCAGTTCTTC.

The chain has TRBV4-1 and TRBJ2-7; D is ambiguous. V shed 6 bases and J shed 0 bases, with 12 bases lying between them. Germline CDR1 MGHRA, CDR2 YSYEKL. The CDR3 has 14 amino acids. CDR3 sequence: CASSSGPSSYEQYF. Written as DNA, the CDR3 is TGCGCCAGCAGTTCCGGGCCGAGCTCCTACGAGCAGTACTTC.

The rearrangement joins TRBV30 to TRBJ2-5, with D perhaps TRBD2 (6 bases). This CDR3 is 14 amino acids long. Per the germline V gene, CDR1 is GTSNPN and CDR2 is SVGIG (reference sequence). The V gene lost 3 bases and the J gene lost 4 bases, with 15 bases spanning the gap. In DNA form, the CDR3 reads TGTGCCTGGAGAGAACTAGCTTCGGGAGAGACCCAGTACTTC. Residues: CAWRELASGETQYF.

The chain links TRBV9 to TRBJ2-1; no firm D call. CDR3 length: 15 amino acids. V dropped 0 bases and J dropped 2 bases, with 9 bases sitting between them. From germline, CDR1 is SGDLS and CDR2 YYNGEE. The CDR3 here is CASSVGNGPYNEQFF. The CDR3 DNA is TGTGCCAGCAGCGTAGGAAACGGGCCCTACAATGAGCAGTTCTTC.

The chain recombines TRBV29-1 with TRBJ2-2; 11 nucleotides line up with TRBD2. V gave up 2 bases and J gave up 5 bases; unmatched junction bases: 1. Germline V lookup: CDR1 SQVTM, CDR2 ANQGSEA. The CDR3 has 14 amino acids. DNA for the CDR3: TGCAGCGTTGAAATAGCGGGAGGGACCGGGGAGCTGTTTTTT. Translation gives CSVEIAGGTGELFF.

This CDR3 is CAWNRDYGYTF. The CDR3, as DNA: TGTGCCTGGAATAGGGACTATGGCTACACCTTC. V usage is TRBV30 and J usage is TRBJ1-2; D remains unclear. In germline, CDR1 is GTSNPN, CDR2 SVGIG (reference sequence). The V and J ends lost 4 bases and 3 bases respectively, with 6 bases between them. There are 11 residues in the CDR3.

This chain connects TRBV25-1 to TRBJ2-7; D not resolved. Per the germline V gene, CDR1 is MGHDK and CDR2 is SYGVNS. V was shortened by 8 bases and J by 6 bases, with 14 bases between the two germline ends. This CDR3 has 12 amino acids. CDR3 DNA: TGTGCCAGCTCTCTCGATAGCTTCGAGCAGTACTTC. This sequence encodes CASSLDSFEQYF.

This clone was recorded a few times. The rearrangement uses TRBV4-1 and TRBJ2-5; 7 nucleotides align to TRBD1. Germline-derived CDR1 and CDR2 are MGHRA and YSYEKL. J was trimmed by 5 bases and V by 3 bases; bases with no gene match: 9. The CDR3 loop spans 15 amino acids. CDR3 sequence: CASSHLLTGVETQYF. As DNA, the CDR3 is TGCGCCAGCAGCCACCTATTAACAGGGGTGGAGACCCAGTACTTC.

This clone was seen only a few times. In DNA, the CDR3 is TGTGCCAGCCCCGACAGGGGGGACTATGGCTACACCTTC. As protein: CASPDRGDYGYTF. The rearrangement links TRBV7-2 to TRBJ1-2; 9 bases are a match to TRBD1. The CDR3 totals 13 residues. The trim removed 8 bases at V and 3 bases at J, leaving 4 bases unmatched. CDR1 SGHTA and CDR2 FQGNSA come from the germline V gene.